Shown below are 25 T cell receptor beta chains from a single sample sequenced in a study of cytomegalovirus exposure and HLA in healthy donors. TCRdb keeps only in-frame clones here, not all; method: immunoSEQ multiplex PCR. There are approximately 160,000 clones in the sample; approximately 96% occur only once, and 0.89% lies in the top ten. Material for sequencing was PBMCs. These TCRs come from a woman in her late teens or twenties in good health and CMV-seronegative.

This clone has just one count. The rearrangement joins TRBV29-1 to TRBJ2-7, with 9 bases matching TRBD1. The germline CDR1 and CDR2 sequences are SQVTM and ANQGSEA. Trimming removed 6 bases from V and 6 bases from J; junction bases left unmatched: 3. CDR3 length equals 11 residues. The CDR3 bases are TGCAGCGTCGGGACAGGGAGCGAGCAGTACTTC. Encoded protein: CSVGTGSEQYF.

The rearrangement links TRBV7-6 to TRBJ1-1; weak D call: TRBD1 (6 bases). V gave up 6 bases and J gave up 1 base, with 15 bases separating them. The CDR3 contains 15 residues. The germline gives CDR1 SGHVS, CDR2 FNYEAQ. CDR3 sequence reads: CASRSGVKPNTEAFF. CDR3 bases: TGTGCCAGCAGATCAGGGGTCAAGCCGAACACTGAAGCTTTCTTT.

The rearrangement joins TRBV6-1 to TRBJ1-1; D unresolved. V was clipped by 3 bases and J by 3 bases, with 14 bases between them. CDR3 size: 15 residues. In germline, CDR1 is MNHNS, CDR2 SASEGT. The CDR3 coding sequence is TGTGCCAGCAGTGACCCAGGTGGGTGGGACACTGAAGCTTTCTTT. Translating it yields CASSDPGGWDTEAFF.

In DNA form, the CDR3 reads TGTGCCAGCAGCTTGGGGGGGGAAAACGGCTCACCCCTCCACTTT. As protein: CASSLGGENGSPLHF. V and J are TRBV5-8 and TRBJ1-6; TRBD1 is a possible D gene (5 bases). The germline CDR1 and CDR2 sequences are SGHTS and YDEGEE. The CDR3 loop spans 15 amino acids. V lost 0 bases and J lost 10, with 14 bases in between.

CDR3 in amino acids: CASRTQAMNTEAFF. The CDR3 DNA is TGTGCCAGCAGGACACAGGCCATGAACACTGAAGCTTTCTTT. The chain combines TRBV6-5 with TRBJ1-1; D possibly corresponds to TRBD1 (5 bases). Germline CDR1 reads MNHEY; CDR2 reads SVGAGI. This CDR3 contains 14 residues. Trimming pared 6 bases from V and 0 bases from J, leaving 11 bases between.

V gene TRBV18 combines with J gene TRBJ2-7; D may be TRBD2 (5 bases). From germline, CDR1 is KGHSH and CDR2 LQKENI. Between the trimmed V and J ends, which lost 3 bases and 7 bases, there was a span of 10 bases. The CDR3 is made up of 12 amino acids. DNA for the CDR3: TGTGCCAGCTCACCTTCCAGCGGAGAGCAGTACTTC. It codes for CASSPSSGEQYF. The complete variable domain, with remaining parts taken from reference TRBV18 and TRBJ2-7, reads NAGVMQNPRHLVRRRGQEARLRCSPMKGHSHVYWYRQLPEEGLKFMVYLQKENIIDESGMPKERFSAEFPKEGPSILRIQQVVRGDSAAYFCASSPSSGEQYFGPGTRLTVT.

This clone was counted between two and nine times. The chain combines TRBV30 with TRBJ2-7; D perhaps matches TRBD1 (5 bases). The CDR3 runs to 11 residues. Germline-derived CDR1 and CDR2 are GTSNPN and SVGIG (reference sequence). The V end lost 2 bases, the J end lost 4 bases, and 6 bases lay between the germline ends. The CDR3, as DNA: TGTGCCTGGAGTAAGGGGTACGAGCAGTACTTC. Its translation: CAWSKGYEQYF.

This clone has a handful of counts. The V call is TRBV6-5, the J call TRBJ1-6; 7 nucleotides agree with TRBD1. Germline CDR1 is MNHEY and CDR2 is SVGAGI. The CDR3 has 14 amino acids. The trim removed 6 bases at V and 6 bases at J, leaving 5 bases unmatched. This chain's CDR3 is CASSAGQLNSPLHF. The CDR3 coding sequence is TGTGCCAGCAGCGCGGGACAGCTTAATTCACCCCTCCACTTT.

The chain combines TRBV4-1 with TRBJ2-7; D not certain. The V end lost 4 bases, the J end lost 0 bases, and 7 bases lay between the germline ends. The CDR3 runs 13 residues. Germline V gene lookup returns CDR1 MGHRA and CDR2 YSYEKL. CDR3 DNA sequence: TGCGCCAGCAGCCCCCAGGTCTCCTACGAGCAGTACTTC. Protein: CASSPQVSYEQYF.

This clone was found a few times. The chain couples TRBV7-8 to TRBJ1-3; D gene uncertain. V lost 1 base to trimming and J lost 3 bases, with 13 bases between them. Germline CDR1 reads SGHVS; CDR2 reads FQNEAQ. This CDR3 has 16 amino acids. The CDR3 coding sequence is TGTGCCAGCAGCTTAGTTCACCCGGGTGGTGGAAACACCATATATTTT. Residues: CASSLVHPGGGNTIYF. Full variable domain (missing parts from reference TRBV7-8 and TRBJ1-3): GAGVSQSPRYKVAKRGQDVALRCDPISGHVSLFWYQQALGQGPEFLTYFQNEAQLDKSGLPSDRFFAERPEGSVSTLKIQRTQQEDSAVYLCASSLVHPGGGNTIYFGEGSWLTVV.

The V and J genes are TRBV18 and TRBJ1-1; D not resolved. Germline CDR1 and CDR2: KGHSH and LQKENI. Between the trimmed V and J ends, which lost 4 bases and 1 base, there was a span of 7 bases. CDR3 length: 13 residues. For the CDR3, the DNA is TGTGCCAGCTCACACTCCGGGAACACTGAAGCTTTCTTT. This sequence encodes CASSHSGNTEAFF.

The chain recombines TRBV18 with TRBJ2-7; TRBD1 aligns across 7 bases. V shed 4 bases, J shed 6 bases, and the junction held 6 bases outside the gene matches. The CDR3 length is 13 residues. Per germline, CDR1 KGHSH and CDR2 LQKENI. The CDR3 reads CASSQGAVSEQYF. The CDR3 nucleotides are TGTGCCAGCTCACAGGGGGCAGTCTCCGAGCAGTACTTC.

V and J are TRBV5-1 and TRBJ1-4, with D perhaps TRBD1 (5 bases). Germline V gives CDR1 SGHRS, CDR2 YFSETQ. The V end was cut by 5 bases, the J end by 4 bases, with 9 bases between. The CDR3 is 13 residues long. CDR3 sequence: CASRQGSNEKLFF. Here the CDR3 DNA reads TGCGCCAGCAGGCAGGGAAGTAATGAAAAACTGTTTTTT.

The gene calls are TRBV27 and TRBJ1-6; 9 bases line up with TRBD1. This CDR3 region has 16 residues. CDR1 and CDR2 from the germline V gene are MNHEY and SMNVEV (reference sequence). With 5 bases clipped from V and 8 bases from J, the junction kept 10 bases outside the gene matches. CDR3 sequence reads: CASSQQGASLHSPLHF. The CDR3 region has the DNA TGTGCCAGCAGTCAACAGGGGGCGTCCCTACATTCACCCCTCCACTTT.

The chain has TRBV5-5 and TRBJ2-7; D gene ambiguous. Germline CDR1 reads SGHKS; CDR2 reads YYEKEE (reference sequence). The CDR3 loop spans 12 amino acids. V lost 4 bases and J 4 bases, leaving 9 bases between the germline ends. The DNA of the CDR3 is TGTGCCAGCAGCCTCTACAGTTACGAGCAGTACTTC. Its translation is CASSLYSYEQYF.

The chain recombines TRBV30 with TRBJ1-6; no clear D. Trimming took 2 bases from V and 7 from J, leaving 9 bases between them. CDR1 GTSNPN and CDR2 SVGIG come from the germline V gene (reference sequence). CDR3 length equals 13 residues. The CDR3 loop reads CAWSSDQNSPLHF. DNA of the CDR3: TGTGCCTGGAGTAGCGACCAGAATTCACCCCTCCACTTT.

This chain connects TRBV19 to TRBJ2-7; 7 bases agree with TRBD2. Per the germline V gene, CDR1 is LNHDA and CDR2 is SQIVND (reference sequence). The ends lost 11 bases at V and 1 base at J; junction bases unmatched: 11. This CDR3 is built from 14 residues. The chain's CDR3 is CASSMGGYSYEQYF. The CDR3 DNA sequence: TGTGCCTCAAGTATGGGGGGGTATTCCTACGAGCAGTACTTC.

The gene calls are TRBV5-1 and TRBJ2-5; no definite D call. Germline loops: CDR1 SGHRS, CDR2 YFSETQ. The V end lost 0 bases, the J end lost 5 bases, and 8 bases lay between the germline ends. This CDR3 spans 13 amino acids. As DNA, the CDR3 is TGCGCCAGCAGCTTGGTCTCGAGGGAGACCCAGTACTTC. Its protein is CASSLVSRETQYF.

CDR3: CASTKTPGLAGGLLYEQYF. Written as DNA, the CDR3 is TGTGCCAGCACTAAAACGCCCGGACTAGCGGGGGGCCTCCTCTACGAGCAGTACTTC. This chain uses TRBV7-3 with TRBJ2-7, with 14 bases that match TRBD2. V gave up 7 bases and J gave up 3 bases; unmatched junction bases: 17. In germline, CDR1 is SGHTA, CDR2 FQGTGA. The CDR3 is 19 amino acids.

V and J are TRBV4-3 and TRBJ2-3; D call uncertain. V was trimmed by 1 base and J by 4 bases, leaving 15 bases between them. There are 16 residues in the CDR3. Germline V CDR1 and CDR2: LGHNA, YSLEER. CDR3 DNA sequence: TGCGCCAGCAGCCAAGGGAGTAGCCTGCAATCAGATACGCAGTATTTT. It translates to CASSQGSSLQSDTQYF.

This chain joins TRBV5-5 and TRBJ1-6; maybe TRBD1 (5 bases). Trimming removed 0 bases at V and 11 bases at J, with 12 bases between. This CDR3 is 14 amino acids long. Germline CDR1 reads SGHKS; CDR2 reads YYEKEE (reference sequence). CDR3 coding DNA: TGTGCCAGCAGCTTGGTACTCCTGGGGCCACCCCTCCACTTT. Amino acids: CASSLVLLGPPLHF. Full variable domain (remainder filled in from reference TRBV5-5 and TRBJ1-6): DAGVTQSPTHLIKTRGQQVTLRCSPISGHKSVSWYQQVLGQGPQFIFQYYEKEERGRGNFPDRFSARQFPNYSSELNVNALLLGDSALYLCASSLVLLGPPLHFGNGTRLTVT.

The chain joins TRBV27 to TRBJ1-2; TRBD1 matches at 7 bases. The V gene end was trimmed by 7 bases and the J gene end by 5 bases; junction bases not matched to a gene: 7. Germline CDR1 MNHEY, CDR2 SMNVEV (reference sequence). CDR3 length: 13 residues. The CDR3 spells CASKRGPEYGYTF. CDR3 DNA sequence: TGTGCCAGCAAGAGGGGGCCGGAATATGGCTACACCTTC.

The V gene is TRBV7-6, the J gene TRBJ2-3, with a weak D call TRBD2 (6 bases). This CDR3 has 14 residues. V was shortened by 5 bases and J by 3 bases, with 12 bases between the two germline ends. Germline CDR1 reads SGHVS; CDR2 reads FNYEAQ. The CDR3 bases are TGTGCCAGCAGCAGTGGTCGGGGGACAGATACGCAGTATTTT. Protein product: CASSSGRGTDTQYF.

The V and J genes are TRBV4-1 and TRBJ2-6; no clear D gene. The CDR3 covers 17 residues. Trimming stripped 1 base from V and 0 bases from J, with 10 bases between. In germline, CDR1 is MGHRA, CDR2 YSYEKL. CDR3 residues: CASSQVLSDSGANVLTF. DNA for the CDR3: TGCGCCAGCAGCCAAGTGTTAAGCGACTCTGGGGCCAACGTCCTGACTTTC.

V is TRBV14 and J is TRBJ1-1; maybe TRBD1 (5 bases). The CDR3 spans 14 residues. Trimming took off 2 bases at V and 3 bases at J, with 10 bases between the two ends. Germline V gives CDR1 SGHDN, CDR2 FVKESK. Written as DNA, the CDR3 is TGTGCCAGCAGCCAATGGGGAGGGGACACTGAAGCTTTCTTT. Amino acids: CASSQWGGDTEAFF.